The entry that follows covers one T cell receptor beta chain sequence. These data originate in a study of OX40 agonist ivuxolimab in advanced cancers. The V end lost 0 bases, the J end lost 1 base, and 1 base lay between the germline ends. There are 14 residues in the CDR3. Germline V lookup: CDR1 MNHNY, CDR2 SVGAGI (reference sequence). Blood draws occurred at baseline, cycle 4 day 1, and cycle 7 day 1. Method: immunoSEQ multiplex PCR; TCRdb's copy keeps in-frame clones and lacks some. The sample contains about 75,000 clones, roughly nine tenths of which appear only once. Sequencing used CD4+ or CD8+ T cells sorted from blood, obtained in a trial of the OX40 agonist ivuxolimab. The receptor's source is an adult with an advanced solid tumor such as melanoma, head and neck, liver or kidney cancer. The chain links TRBV6-6 to TRBJ2-6; no definite D call. This CDR3 is CASSYSSGANVLTF. In DNA form, the CDR3 reads TGTGCCAGCAGTTACTCATCTGGGGCCAACGTCCTGACTTTC.